The 30 T cell receptor beta chains below were found in one sample sequenced in a study of blood T cell repertoires in COVID-19. The method was immunoSEQ multiplex PCR; TCRdb's version includes in-frame clones alone and lacks a portion of them. The table shows about 130,000 clones, with 85% occurring only once. Material: peripheral blood. These receptors came from a woman aged 80 or over with COVID-19, enrolled during active disease.

The V call is TRBV24-1, the J call TRBJ2-2; 9 bases are a match to TRBD1. There are 17 residues in the CDR3. CDR1 and CDR2 (germline): KGHDR, SFDVKD. With 3 bases clipped from V and 5 bases from J, the junction kept 9 bases outside the gene matches. Here the CDR3 DNA reads TGTGCCACCAGTGATACGGGACAGGGCGAGGGGACCGGGGAGCTGTTTTTT. This translates into CATSDTGQGEGTGELFF.

V is TRBV6-6 and J is TRBJ1-5; the D is unclear. The CDR3 has 16 residues. Germline values: CDR1 MNHNY, CDR2 SVGAGI (reference sequence). V lost 7 bases and J lost 0, with 16 bases in between. The CDR3 is CASTAGGPYSNQPQHF. In DNA, the CDR3 is TGTGCCAGCACCGCGGGTGGGCCATATAGCAATCAGCCCCAGCATTTT.

This sequence joins TRBV19 and TRBJ2-4, with 12 bases lining up with TRBD2. Germline values: CDR1 LNHDA, CDR2 SQIVND (reference sequence). V lost 7 bases to trimming and J lost 0 bases; unmatched junction nucleotides: 10. There are 18 residues in the CDR3. The CDR3 loop is CASKTGTSGLLAKNIQYF. The CDR3, as DNA: TGTGCCAGTAAAACCGGGACTAGCGGGCTACTAGCCAAAAACATTCAGTACTTC.

The V call is TRBV7-9, the J call TRBJ2-5, with unresolved D. The length of the CDR3 is 11 residues. Trimming took 5 bases from V and 5 from J, leaving 6 bases between them. Germline V gene sequence: CDR1 SEHNR, CDR2 FQNEAQ (reference sequence). In DNA form, the CDR3 reads TGTGCCAGCAGCGAGAGGGAGACCCAGTACTTC. It yields the protein CASSERETQYF.

The chain has TRBV4-3 and TRBJ1-1; D gene unclear. Trimming took 4 bases from V and 3 from J, leaving 12 bases between them. From germline, CDR1 is LGHNA and CDR2 YSLEER. This CDR3 is 14 amino acids long. Here the CDR3 reads CASSRTYGDTEAFF. The DNA for the CDR3 is TGCGCCAGCAGCCGCACGTACGGGGACACTGAAGCTTTCTTT.

The rearrangement links TRBV5-6 to TRBJ2-6; D gene uncertain. V was shortened by 0 bases and J by 2 bases, with 6 bases between the two germline ends. The germline V gene encodes CDR1 SGHDT and CDR2 YYEEEE. This CDR3 comprises 15 residues. CDR3 sequence reads: CASSLVRTGANVLTF. CDR3 DNA: TGTGCCAGCAGCTTGGTGAGAACTGGGGCCAACGTCCTGACTTTC.

This clone has just one count. The rearrangement links TRBV5-4 to TRBJ2-7, with 9 bases identical to TRBD2. Germline loops: CDR1 SGHNT, CDR2 YYREEE (reference sequence). V gave up 5 bases and J gave up 6 bases; unmatched junction bases: 9. The CDR3 extends over 14 amino acids. This CDR3 is CASSQKREDSEQYF. The CDR3 DNA reads as TGTGCCAGCAGTCAGAAGCGGGAGGATAGCGAGCAGTACTTC.

This chain joins TRBV28 and TRBJ2-4; possibly TRBD1 for D (5 bases). Germline-derived CDR1 and CDR2 are MDHEN and SYDVKM. Between the trimmed V and J ends, which lost 3 bases and 7 bases, there was a span of 10 bases. The CDR3 sequence is 13 residues long. CDR3 nucleotide sequence: TGTGCCAGCAGTTTGGGGCTCCTGAACATTCAGTACTTC. It yields the protein CASSLGLLNIQYF.

The chain joins TRBV10-3 to TRBJ2-7; 7 positions agree with TRBD1. CDR1 is ENHRY, CDR2 SYGVKD, per germline. The J segment lost 3 bases and the V segment lost 4 bases, leaving 3 bases of the junction unmatched. This CDR3 region has 13 residues. CDR3 nucleotides: TGTGCCATCAGTGGGGGACAGAACTACGAGCAGTACTTC. It codes for CAISGGQNYEQYF.

The CDR3 protein is CASSRGQREGRNEQFF. The CDR3 DNA reads TGCGCCAGCAGCCGGGGCCAGCGGGAGGGCCGAAATGAGCAGTTCTTC. The V gene is TRBV5-1, the J gene TRBJ2-1, with 10 bases identical to TRBD2. This CDR3 spans 16 amino acids. The V segment lost 4 bases and the J segment 7 bases; nucleotides outside the gene matches: 11. CDR1 and CDR2 from the germline V gene are SGHRS and YFSETQ.

V gene TRBV4-3 combines with J gene TRBJ1-1; 7 bases map to TRBD1. Germline loops: CDR1 LGHNA, CDR2 YSLEER. The CDR3 loop spans 14 amino acids. J lost 5 bases, V lost 2 bases, and 5 bases had no gene match. CDR3 nucleotides: TGCGCCAGCAGCCAAAGGGGGCGGGAAACTGAAGCTTTCTTT. Its translation is CASSQRGRETEAFF.

The chain employs TRBV5-8 and TRBJ2-3; TRBD2 matches 13 bases. J was trimmed by 7 bases and V by 3 bases; bases with no gene match: 8. Germline lookup yields CDR1 SGHTS and CDR2 YDEGEE. CDR3 size: 16 residues. This CDR3 is CASSSKGLAGSYTQYF. CDR3 sequence (DNA): TGTGCCAGCAGCTCAAAGGGACTAGCGGGATCGTATACGCAGTATTTT.

The chain is built from TRBV19 and TRBJ2-5, with a possible D match to TRBD1 (5 bases). The CDR3 contains 13 residues. V was clipped by 6 bases and J by 2 bases, with 10 bases between them. Germline V lookup: CDR1 LNHDA, CDR2 SQIVND (reference sequence). CDR3 bases: TGTGCCAGTAGCATGACAGATCAAGAGACCCAGTACTTC. This codes for CASSMTDQETQYF.

The rearrangement uses TRBV28 and TRBJ2-2; maybe TRBD1 (5 bases). The germline CDR1 and CDR2 sequences are MDHEN and SYDVKM. V was pared by 8 bases and J by 0 bases, with 10 bases between. This CDR3 comprises 14 residues. CDR3 sequence reads: CASYRQTNTGELFF. CDR3 nucleotide sequence: TGTGCCAGCTATCGACAGACGAACACCGGGGAGCTGTTTTTT.

This chain links TRBV15 with TRBJ2-7; D unresolved. V gave up 5 bases and J gave up 0 bases, with 17 bases separating them. The CDR3 totals 16 residues. The germline V gene has CDR1 LNHNV and CDR2 YYDKDF (reference sequence). DNA of the CDR3: TGTGCCACCAGCGTTCCCGGCCACGCGGACTCCTACGAGCAGTACTTC. Protein: CATSVPGHADSYEQYF.

The genes are TRBV14 and TRBJ1-3; D call uncertain. The CDR3 has 15 residues. The germline CDR1 and CDR2 sequences are SGHDN and FVKESK. V gave up 4 bases and J gave up 0 bases, with 10 bases separating them. CDR3 loop: CASSPQGLSGNTIYF. The CDR3 region has the DNA TGTGCCAGCAGCCCGCAAGGACTCTCTGGAAACACCATATATTTT.

The rearrangement joins TRBV7-2 to TRBJ2-7; D is possibly TRBD2 (6 bases). This CDR3 comprises 15 residues. Looked up from germline, CDR1 is SGHTA and CDR2 is FQGNSA. With 5 bases removed from V and 4 bases from J, the gap between germline ends came to 18 bases. Here the CDR3 reads CASSPAVNSGYEQYF. In DNA form, the CDR3 reads TGTGCCAGCAGCCCCGCCGTTAATAGCGGTTACGAGCAGTACTTC.

The table lists this clone with a few counts. The J gene is TRBJ2-5, the V gene TRBV2; D is undetermined. CDR1 is SNHLY, CDR2 FYNNEI, per germline. The V end was cut by 6 bases, the J end by 5 bases, with 7 bases between. The CDR3 has 11 amino acids. DNA for the CDR3: TGTGCCAGCAGCGCGATGGAGACCCAGTACTTC. This encodes CASSAMETQYF.

The V and J genes are TRBV28 and TRBJ2-4, with D maybe TRBD2 (6 bases). Germline assignment: CDR1 MDHEN and CDR2 SYDVKM. V lost 1 base and J lost 5, with 24 bases in between. The CDR3 runs to 19 residues. The CDR3 protein is CASSLYAVARTTEENIQYF. The CDR3 coding sequence is TGTGCCAGCAGTTTATATGCAGTGGCTAGGACTACCGAAGAAAACATTCAGTACTTC.

The chain couples TRBV28 to TRBJ1-5; TRBD1 matches at 10 bases. V was clipped by 6 bases and J by 5 bases; unmatched bases: 10. CDR3 size: 16 residues. Germline CDR1 and CDR2: MDHEN and SYDVKM. CDR3 sequence reads: CASRRIGTGVDQPQHF. CDR3 coding DNA: TGTGCCAGCAGACGGATCGGGACAGGGGTCGATCAGCCCCAGCATTTT. Drawing the rest from reference TRBV28 and TRBJ1-5, the complete variable domain is DVKVTQSSRYLVKRTGEKVFLECVQDMDHENMFWYRQDPGLGLRLIYFSYDVKMKEKGDIPEGYSVSREKKERFSLILESASTNQTSMYLCASRRIGTGVDQPQHFGDGTRLSIL.

Worth noting for this clone: At one of its ends the junction is not consistent with the germline gene, which may arise from a read error. The same CDR3 can be traced to other DNA sequences in this sample. As DNA, the CDR3 is TGCGCCGCGGGCGACCTCTACGAGCAGTACTTC. Amino acid sequence: CAAGDLYEQYF. The chain uses TRBV28 and TRBJ2-7; D is perhaps TRBD2 (5 bases). This CDR3 has 11 residues. CDR1 and CDR2 from the germline V gene are MDHEN and SYDVKM.

The rearrangement uses TRBV6-5 and TRBJ2-7; 8 bases line up with TRBD1. The ends lost 5 bases at V and 3 bases at J; junction bases unmatched: 3. Per the germline V gene, CDR1 is MNHEY and CDR2 is SVGAGI. The length of the CDR3 is 13 residues. The CDR3 DNA follows: TGTGCCAGCAGTCCCGGGACAGGCTACGAGCAGTACTTC. Translated: CASSPGTGYEQYF.

This sequence joins TRBV4-1 and TRBJ1-1; possible D gene TRBD1, 5 bases. V was clipped by 5 bases and J by 3 bases, with 16 bases between them. Germline CDR1 MGHRA, CDR2 YSYEKL. CDR3 length: 15 residues. Here the CDR3 reads CASSELPQGYTEAFF. CDR3 bases: TGCGCCAGCAGCGAATTGCCCCAGGGTTACACTGAAGCTTTCTTT.

The V and J genes are TRBV25-1 and TRBJ1-6; D unresolved. The CDR3 runs 16 residues. Germline V gene sequence: CDR1 MGHDK, CDR2 SYGVNS. V was trimmed by 2 bases and J by 6 bases, leaving 14 bases between them. CDR3 DNA sequence: TGTGCCAGCAGTGAACTAGTCGCTGAGGTTAATTCACCCCTCCACTTT. Its protein is CASSELVAEVNSPLHF.

The rearrangement joins TRBV2 to TRBJ2-7, with D tentatively TRBD2 (6 bases). Germline V lookup: CDR1 SNHLY, CDR2 FYNNEI. The length of the CDR3 is 15 residues. V was shortened by 8 bases and J by 2 bases, with 19 bases between the two germline ends. As DNA, the CDR3 is TGTGCCAGCGGAGTAGGCGTGCCGGGGGCCTACGAGCAGTACTTC. It is translated as CASGVGVPGAYEQYF.

This clone appeared a single time. The genes are TRBV28 and TRBJ2-1; 7 nucleotides agree with TRBD2. Germline V gene sequence: CDR1 MDHEN, CDR2 SYDVKM. CDR3 length: 14 residues. The ends lost 3 bases at V and 3 bases at J; junction bases unmatched: 2. CDR3: CASSFERDYNEQFF. The CDR3 coding sequence is TGTGCCAGCAGTTTCGAGCGGGACTACAATGAGCAGTTCTTC.

This chain joins TRBV9 and TRBJ1-4; D gene ambiguous. The CDR3 consists of 16 residues. V lost 0 bases, J lost 0 bases, and 9 bases lay in between. The germline CDR1 and CDR2 sequences are SGDLS and YYNGEE. In DNA, the CDR3 is TGTGCCAGCAGCGTAGGTATAGAATCAACTAATGAAAAACTGTTTTTT. This translates into CASSVGIESTNEKLFF.

This chain links TRBV19 with TRBJ2-1; D possibly corresponds to TRBD2 (5 bases). V was pared by 3 bases and J by 0 bases, with 15 bases between. The CDR3 runs to 17 residues. CDR1 and CDR2 from the germline V gene are LNHDA and SQIVND (reference sequence). CDR3 region: CASSIGAGMSSYNEQFF. CDR3 nucleotide sequence: TGTGCCAGTAGTATTGGCGCGGGTATGAGCTCCTACAATGAGCAGTTCTTC.

The chain carries TRBV10-2 and TRBJ2-7; the D gene is possibly TRBD1 (6 bases). Germline assignment: CDR1 WSHSY and CDR2 SAAADI. The length of the CDR3 is 16 residues. V was trimmed by 2 bases and J by 2 bases, leaving 16 bases between them. The CDR3 DNA is TGCGCCAGCAGTGAGACAACCGGGACATATGCCTACGAGCAGTACTTC. Protein product: CASSETTGTYAYEQYF.

This chain links TRBV9 with TRBJ2-3, with 8 bases that match TRBD1. CDR1 and CDR2 (germline): SGDLS, YYNGEE. CDR3 length: 15 amino acids. V lost 1 base and J lost 4; bases outside the gene matches: 5. DNA for the CDR3: TGTGCCAGCAGCGTACAGGGGGCCCAGGCAGATACGCAGTATTTT. This codes for CASSVQGAQADTQYF.